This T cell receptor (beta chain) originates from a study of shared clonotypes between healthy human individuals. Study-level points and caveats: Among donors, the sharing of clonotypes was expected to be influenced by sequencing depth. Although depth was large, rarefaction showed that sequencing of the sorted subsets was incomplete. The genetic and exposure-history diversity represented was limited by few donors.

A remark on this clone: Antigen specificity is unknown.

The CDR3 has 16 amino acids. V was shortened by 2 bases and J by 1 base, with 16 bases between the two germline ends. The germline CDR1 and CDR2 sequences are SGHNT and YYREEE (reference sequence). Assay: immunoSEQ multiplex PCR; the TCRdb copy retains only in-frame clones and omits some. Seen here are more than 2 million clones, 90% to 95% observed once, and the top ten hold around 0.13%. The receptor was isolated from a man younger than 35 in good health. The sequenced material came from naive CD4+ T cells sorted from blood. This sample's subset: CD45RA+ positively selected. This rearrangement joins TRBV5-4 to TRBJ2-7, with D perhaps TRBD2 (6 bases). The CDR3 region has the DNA TGTGCCAGCAGCTTAATTGGGGGAGGAGGGTCCTACGAGCAGTACTTC. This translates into CASSLIGGGGSYEQYF.